This record concerns one TCR beta chain sequence. The entry originates in a study of blood T cell repertoires in COVID-19. Study-wide context: Samples came from the United States, Italy and Spain, spanning acute and convalescent COVID-19.

The study drew participants aged about 18 to 89 years from 20 to 30 US areas. The assay was immunoSEQ multiplex PCR, and TCRdb's table has in-frame clones only and misses some. The data contain 450,000 to 500,000 clones, about 85% of them singletons. V was clipped by 0 bases and J by 6 bases, with 21 bases between them. The CDR3 is made up of 18 amino acids. Germline V gene data show CDR1 as SGHRS and CDR2 as YFSETQ. The TCR was taken from a woman younger than 35 who had recovered from COVID-19. Material for sequencing was PBMCs or T cells enriched from blood (not recorded which). The rearrangement uses TRBV5-1 and TRBJ2-2; D not resolved. CDR3 sequence reads: CASSLVFEPKVSAGELFF. The CDR3, as DNA: TGCGCCAGCAGCTTGGTTTTCGAGCCCAAAGTATCCGCCGGGGAGCTGTTTTTT.